Ten or more counts support the clone carrying this T cell receptor beta chain. Its specificity is unknown. This entry belongs to a study of early T cells in non-severe SARS-CoV-2 infection. Study-level points and caveats: Clonotype matching in VDJdb favored anti-spike CD8 responses and did not capture private and CD4 specificities.

One entry per CDR3 protein, called by TCRdb with MiXCR from the 5' RACE reads. Among 65,000 to 95,000 distinct CDR3 sequences listed, roughly a sixth were seen once. The CDR3 has 16 residues. Germline CDR1 GTSNPN, CDR2 SVGIG (reference sequence). The V end was cut by 0 bases, the J end by 4 bases, with 15 bases between. The chain employs TRBV30 and TRBJ2-2, with D tentatively TRBD2 (5 bases). The receptor's source is an adult who was a healthcare worker with PCR-confirmed SARS-CoV-2 infection or an uninfected control (not recorded which). Sequences were obtained from whole blood. CDR3 residues: CAWSVLIGSATGELFF. CDR3 sequence (DNA): TGTGCCTGGAGTGTACTTATAGGGAGCGCCACCGGGGAGCTGTTTTTT.